The source of this TCR beta chain is a study of neoadjuvant anti-PD-1 for oral cavity cancer. Between the trimmed V and J ends, which lost 6 bases and 4 bases, there was a span of 12 bases. Germline CDR1 and CDR2: MNHEY and SVGAGI. This CDR3 comprises 13 residues. Sequencing used immunoSEQ multiplex PCR; TCRdb keeps in-frame clones, though not all of them. The sample lists 7,000 or so clones, about 79% seen once, with about 3.5% in the top ten. The V call is TRBV6-5, the J call TRBJ1-1; maybe TRBD1 (6 bases). The sequenced sample was PBMCs, obtained before nivolumab (anti-PD-1) treatment. This clonotype was obtained from a person aged 40-85 years with oral cavity squamous cell carcinoma. CDR3 residues: CASRRGVSTEAFF. For the CDR3, the DNA is TGTGCCAGCAGAAGGGGGGTGTCCACTGAAGCTTTCTTT.